The TCR beta chain described here comes from a study of control samples from healthy donors and cancer patients. The V gene's germline CDR1 is LNHDA and CDR2 SQIVND (reference sequence). V lost 0 bases and J 2 bases, leaving 5 bases between the germline ends. The CDR3 sequence is 14 residues long. The protocol was immunoSEQ multiplex PCR, while the TCRdb copy is restricted to in-frame clones and leaves out a portion. This sample yields tens of thousands of clones, of which more than 70% are seen a single time; approximately 5.1% belongs to the top ten. The TCR comes from a woman between 50 and 59 years old in good health. Material: blood. The chain recombines TRBV19 with TRBJ1-3; D remains ambiguous. The CDR3 coding sequence is TGTGCCAGTAGTATAGAAGGGACTGGAAACACCATATATTTT. This translates into CASSIEGTGNTIYF. Combining the CDR3 with reference TRBV19 and TRBJ1-3 gives the whole variable domain DGGITQSPKYLFRKEGQNVTLSCEQNLNHDAMYWYRQDPGQGLRLIYYSQIVNDFQKGDIAEGYSVSREKKESFPLTVTSAQKNPTAFYLCASSIEGTGNTIYFGEGSWLTVV.